This is a list of T cell receptor beta chains from one sample in a study of breast tumors, draining lymph nodes, adjacent tissues. TCRdb reprocessed the multiplex PCR reads with MiXCR, giving one entry per CDR3 protein. Of more than 20,000 distinct CDR3 sequences listed, roughly 50% are singletons. Sequenced input: breast tumor tissue. Receptors originate from a female donor with breast cancer. Some clones in this sample may be carry-over from other donors' samples. The CDR3 runs from the conserved cysteine through the conserved F or W. D genes are given only for firm matches. Clone size is given for some rows only: seen once, a few or many times, or a class if the clone is expanded.

CDR3 protein: CASSAHTSGSETQYF; CDR3 DNA: TGTGCCAGCAGCGCCCATACTAGCGGGAGTGAGACCCAGTACTTC; V gene: TRBV2; CDR3 length: 15; J gene: TRBJ2-5; D gene: TRBD2; clone size: many
CDR3 protein: CASSLFLQTRYNEQFF; CDR3 DNA: TGTGCCAGCAGCTTATTTTTACAGACAAGATACAATGAGCAGTTCTTC; V gene: TRBV7-2; CDR3 length: 16; J gene: TRBJ2-1; D gene: NA; clone size: many
CDR3 protein: CASSGSVPDTQYF; CDR3 DNA: TGTGCCAGTAGCGGGAGTGTCCCAGATACGCAGTATTTT; V gene: TRBV19; CDR3 length: 13; J gene: TRBJ2-3; D gene: NA; clone size: NA
CDR3 protein: CASSFVQGGTFGYGYTF; CDR3 DNA: TGTGCCAGCAGTTTTGTACAGGGGGGAACCTTCGGCTATGGCTACACCTTC; V gene: TRBV12-3/TRBV12-4; CDR3 length: 17; J gene: TRBJ1-2; D gene: TRBD1; clone size: NA
CDR3 protein: CSARDYISQGPGAFF; CDR3 DNA: TGCAGTGCTAGAGACTACATAAGTCAGGGACCTGGAGCTTTCTTT; V gene: TRBV20-1; CDR3 length: 15; J gene: TRBJ1-1; D gene: NA; clone size: NA
CDR3 protein: CASSYTGRETQYF; CDR3 DNA: TGTGCCAGCAGTTACACAGGGCGGGAGACCCAGTACTTC; V gene: TRBV27; CDR3 length: 13; J gene: TRBJ2-5; D gene: NA; clone size: many
CDR3 protein: CASIRDRGRGYGYTF; CDR3 DNA: TGTGCCAGTATCCGGGACAGGGGAAGAGGGTATGGCTACACCTTC; V gene: TRBV19; CDR3 length: 15; J gene: TRBJ1-2; D gene: TRBD1; clone size: NA
CDR3 protein: CASSYAIVTGGGSYEQYF; CDR3 DNA: TGTGCCAGCAGTTACGCGATTGTCACAGGGGGGGGATCCTACGAGCAGTACTTC; V gene: TRBV6-6; CDR3 length: 18; J gene: TRBJ2-7; D gene: NA; clone size: many
CDR3 protein: CASSARGLAGYEQYF; CDR3 DNA: TGTGCCAGCAGTGCTAGAGGACTAGCGGGCTACGAGCAGTACTTC; V gene: TRBV25-1; CDR3 length: 15; J gene: TRBJ2-7; D gene: TRBD2; clone size: NA
CDR3 protein: CASSPVGGIDNTGELFF; CDR3 DNA: TGTGCCAGCAGTCCCGTTGGGGGAATCGATAACACCGGGGAGCTGTTTTTT; V gene: TRBV28; CDR3 length: 17; J gene: TRBJ2-2; D gene: NA; clone size: many
CDR3 protein: CASKIWASGRVYEQYF; CDR3 DNA: TGTGCCAGCAAAATCTGGGCTAGCGGGAGGGTGTACGAGCAGTACTTC; V gene: TRBV6-1; CDR3 length: 16; J gene: TRBJ2-7; D gene: TRBD2; clone size: many
CDR3 protein: CASSYGGGTDTQYF; CDR3 DNA: TGTGCCAGCAGTTACGGAGGGGGCACAGATACGCAGTATTTT; V gene: TRBV6-2/TRBV6-3; CDR3 length: 14; J gene: TRBJ2-3; D gene: NA; clone size: NA
CDR3 protein: CASSDGEGAGNTEAFF; CDR3 DNA: TGTGCCAGCAGCGACGGGGAGGGGGCGGGGAACACTGAAGCTTTCTTT; V gene: TRBV5-4; CDR3 length: 16; J gene: TRBJ1-1; D gene: TRBD1; clone size: few
CDR3 protein: CSASSRGNQPQHF; CDR3 DNA: TGCAGTGCCAGCAGCCGAGGGAATCAGCCCCAGCATTTT; V gene: TRBV20-1; CDR3 length: 13; J gene: TRBJ1-5; D gene: NA; clone size: NA
CDR3 protein: CASSHSGRRETQYF; CDR3 DNA: TGTGCCAGCAGTCACTCGGGCAGGAGGGAGACCCAGTACTTC; V gene: TRBV6-5; CDR3 length: 14; J gene: TRBJ2-5; D gene: NA; clone size: many
CDR3 protein: CASSLGTSLGYGEPFF; CDR3 DNA: TGCGCCAGCAGCTTGGGGACTAGTTTAGGGTACGGGGAACCGTTTTTT; V gene: TRBV4-1; CDR3 length: 16; J gene: TRBJ2-2; D gene: TRBD2; clone size: NA
CDR3 protein: CASRIRTGGASMNTEAFF; CDR3 DNA: TGTGCCAGCAGGATTAGGACAGGTGGTGCTTCCATGAACACTGAAGCTTTCTTT; V gene: TRBV27; CDR3 length: 18; J gene: TRBJ1-1; D gene: TRBD1; clone size: few
CDR3 protein: CASSFRGLDEQYF; CDR3 DNA: TGTGCCAGCAGCTTCCGAGGGTTGGACGAGCAGTACTTC; V gene: TRBV7-9; CDR3 length: 13; J gene: TRBJ2-7; D gene: NA; clone size: medium-sized
CDR3 protein: CASSPDVRYIF; CDR3 DNA: TGCGCCAGCAGCCCGGACGTTCGCTACATCTTC; V gene: TRBV5-1; CDR3 length: 11; J gene: TRBJ1-2; D gene: NA; clone size: NA
CDR3 protein: CASSRPPSTGELFF; CDR3 DNA: TGTGCCAGTAGCCGGCCCCCCAGCACCGGGGAGCTGTTTTTT; V gene: TRBV19; CDR3 length: 14; J gene: TRBJ2-2; D gene: NA; clone size: many
CDR3 protein: CSVSGGLGYEQYF; CDR3 DNA: TGCAGCGTTTCTGGGGGTCTAGGCTACGAGCAGTACTTC; V gene: TRBV29-1; CDR3 length: 13; J gene: TRBJ2-7; D gene: NA; clone size: medium-sized
CDR3 protein: CSVLKGEYEQYF; CDR3 DNA: TGCAGCGTTTTAAAGGGGGAATACGAGCAGTACTTC; V gene: TRBV29-1; CDR3 length: 12; J gene: TRBJ2-7; D gene: NA; clone size: once
CDR3 protein: CASSLTGNGNQPQHF; CDR3 DNA: TGTGCCAGCAGCTTAACAGGGAACGGCAATCAGCCCCAGCATTTT; V gene: TRBV7-8; CDR3 length: 15; J gene: TRBJ1-5; D gene: NA; clone size: NA
CDR3 protein: CASSEDLGEQYF; CDR3 DNA: TGTGCCAGCAGTGAAGATCTGGGGGAGCAGTACTTC; V gene: TRBV2; CDR3 length: 12; J gene: TRBJ2-7; D gene: NA; clone size: NA
CDR3 protein: CAIRGLADNEQFF; CDR3 DNA: TGTGCCATCAGAGGACTAGCGGACAATGAGCAGTTCTTC; V gene: TRBV10-3; CDR3 length: 13; J gene: TRBJ2-1; D gene: TRBD2; clone size: medium-sized
CDR3 protein: CATSQTGNYGYTF; CDR3 DNA: TGTGCCACCAGTCAAACGGGGAACTATGGCTACACCTTC; V gene: TRBV24-1; CDR3 length: 13; J gene: TRBJ1-2; D gene: NA; clone size: NA
CDR3 protein: CSAPSEEGYEQYF; CDR3 DNA: TGCAGTGCCCCTAGCGAGGAGGGCTACGAGCAGTACTTC; V gene: TRBV20-1; CDR3 length: 13; J gene: TRBJ2-7; D gene: NA; clone size: medium-sized
CDR3 protein: CASSSTSQLSNQPQHF; CDR3 DNA: TGTGCCAGCAGCTCGACCTCACAGCTTAGCAATCAGCCCCAGCATTTT; V gene: TRBV5-6; CDR3 length: 16; J gene: TRBJ1-5; D gene: NA; clone size: many
CDR3 protein: CASSLGAINRASGNTIYF; CDR3 DNA: TGTGCCAGCAGCTTAGGGGCCATAAACAGGGCCTCTGGAAACACCATATATTTT; V gene: TRBV25-1; CDR3 length: 18; J gene: TRBJ1-3; D gene: NA; clone size: once
CDR3 protein: CASSPGSISYNEQFF; CDR3 DNA: TGCGCCAGCAGCCCAGGCAGCATCTCCTACAATGAGCAGTTCTTC; V gene: TRBV3-1; CDR3 length: 15; J gene: TRBJ2-1; D gene: NA; clone size: NA
CDR3 protein: CSARDTGAGAYNEQFF; CDR3 DNA: TGCAGTGCTAGAGATACCGGGGCTGGGGCCTACAATGAGCAGTTCTTC; V gene: TRBV20-1; CDR3 length: 16; J gene: TRBJ2-1; D gene: NA; clone size: many
CDR3 protein: CSASQGNAISF; CDR3 DNA: TGCAGTGCTTCTCAGGGAAACGCCATATCTTTT; V gene: TRBV20-1; CDR3 length: 11; J gene: TRBJ1-3; D gene: NA; clone size: NA
CDR3 protein: CSVEGGEPFF; CDR3 DNA: TGCAGCGTTGAGGGCGGGGAGCCGTTTTTC; V gene: TRBV29-1; CDR3 length: 10; J gene: TRBJ2-2; D gene: NA; clone size: once
CDR3 protein: CSAEGLAGGAYEQYF; CDR3 DNA: TGCAGTGCGGAAGGACTAGCGGGAGGGGCGTACGAGCAGTACTTC; V gene: TRBV20-1; CDR3 length: 15; J gene: TRBJ2-7; D gene: TRBD2; clone size: NA
CDR3 protein: CATRGDRETQYF; CDR3 DNA: TGTGCCACCAGGGGCGACAGGGAGACCCAGTACTTC; V gene: TRBV24-1; CDR3 length: 12; J gene: TRBJ2-5; D gene: NA; clone size: many
CDR3 protein: CASREGPGTGELFF; CDR3 DNA: TGTGCCAGCAGGGAAGGGCCAGGCACCGGGGAGCTGTTTTTT; V gene: TRBV6-1; CDR3 length: 14; J gene: TRBJ2-2; D gene: NA; clone size: many
CDR3 protein: CSVTTSGSPTGELFF; CDR3 DNA: TGCAGCGTCACAACTAGCGGGAGTCCCACCGGGGAGCTGTTTTTT; V gene: TRBV29-1; CDR3 length: 15; J gene: TRBJ2-2; D gene: TRBD2; clone size: many
CDR3 protein: CASSAGQLGHEQYF; CDR3 DNA: TGTGCCAGCAGTGCCGGACAGTTAGGGCACGAGCAGTACTTC; V gene: TRBV6-5; CDR3 length: 14; J gene: TRBJ2-7; D gene: NA; clone size: once
CDR3 protein: CSARTGVGTGELLF; CDR3 DNA: TGCAGCGCCAGGACAGGGGTAGGCACCGGGGAGCTACTTTTT; V gene: TRBV29-1; CDR3 length: 14; J gene: TRBJ2-2; D gene: TRBD1; clone size: NA
CDR3 protein: CASSLQSREQYF; CDR3 DNA: TGTGCCAGCAGTTTACAGTCGCGGGAGCAGTACTTC; V gene: TRBV27; CDR3 length: 12; J gene: TRBJ2-7; D gene: NA; clone size: NA
CDR3 protein: CASSLMTGGTGNTIYF; CDR3 DNA: TGCGCCAGCAGCTTGATGACAGGGGGCACTGGAAACACCATATATTTT; V gene: TRBV5-1; CDR3 length: 16; J gene: TRBJ1-3; D gene: TRBD1; clone size: NA
CDR3 protein: CASSQDGGARGETQYF; CDR3 DNA: TGTGCCAGCAGCCAAGATGGAGGGGCGCGCGGAGAGACCCAGTACTTC; V gene: TRBV3-1; CDR3 length: 16; J gene: TRBJ2-5; D gene: NA; clone size: many
CDR3 protein: CAIAAGGPVTGELFF; CDR3 DNA: TGTGCCATCGCGGCGGGAGGGCCGGTGACCGGGGAGCTGTTTTTT; V gene: TRBV10-3; CDR3 length: 15; J gene: TRBJ2-2; D gene: TRBD2; clone size: NA
CDR3 protein: CSARDPGGGGNQPQHF; CDR3 DNA: TGCAGTGCTAGAGATCCCGGGGGGGGCGGCAATCAGCCCCAGCATTTT; V gene: TRBV20-1; CDR3 length: 16; J gene: TRBJ1-5; D gene: NA; clone size: many
CDR3 protein: CSARVASGNTGELFF; CDR3 DNA: TGCAGTGCTAGAGTGGCTAGCGGGAACACCGGGGAGCTGTTTTTT; V gene: TRBV20-1; CDR3 length: 15; J gene: TRBJ2-2; D gene: TRBD2; clone size: NA
CDR3 protein: CASSPPREIAYQETQYF; CDR3 DNA: TGTGCCAGCTCACCACCCCGAGAGATAGCCTACCAAGAGACCCAGTACTTC; V gene: TRBV18; CDR3 length: 17; J gene: TRBJ2-5; D gene: NA; clone size: many
CDR3 protein: CASTRQGKGNTEAFF; CDR3 DNA: TGTGCCAGCACCAGACAGGGTAAAGGGAACACTGAAGCTTTCTTT; V gene: TRBV7-8; CDR3 length: 15; J gene: TRBJ1-1; D gene: TRBD1; clone size: once
CDR3 protein: CASSMPPYEQYF; CDR3 DNA: TGTGCCAGCAGCATGCCGCCCTACGAGCAGTACTTC; V gene: TRBV5-6; CDR3 length: 12; J gene: TRBJ2-7; D gene: NA; clone size: once